The entry that follows covers one TCR beta chain sequence. With 60 Vbeta and 13 Jbeta primers, the PCR was carried out. The data were produced by immunoSEQ multiplex PCR, yet TCRdb's version contains in-frame clones alone and is incomplete. The table shows about 130,000 clones, with 75% to 90% occurring only once. This specimen comes from a study of cytomegalovirus exposure and HLA in healthy donors. Germline V gene data show CDR1 as MDHEN and CDR2 as SYDVKM. The V and J ends lost 6 bases and 10 bases, in that order; junction bases with no gene match: 6. The CDR3 is 13 amino acids. The rearrangement joins TRBV28 to TRBJ2-1, with TRBD2 matching 10 bases. Sample: PBMCs. The source is a woman aged 30 to 39 in good health and CMV-seropositive. The CDR3, as DNA: TGTGCCAGCAGGGCAGCGGGGGGGCCGGAGCAGTTCTTC. Its translation: CASRAAGGPEQFF.